Below, 26 T cell receptor beta chains from the same sample are listed, as sequenced in a study of HIV-infected patients and healthy controls. TCRdb re-called the 5' RACE reads through MiXCR, storing one row per CDR3 protein. The sample includes around 18,000 distinct CDR3 sequences, less than 20% of them seen just once. The material sequenced was CD8+ T cells from blood. The receptors come from a human donor in good health.

In this sample, this clonotype turned up once. The chain couples TRBV7-9 to TRBJ1-1; D is ambiguous. CDR1 is SEHNR and CDR2 is FQNEAQ in the germline V gene (reference sequence). V lost 4 bases, J lost 0 bases, and 6 bases lay in between. CDR3 length: 13 residues. The CDR3 DNA sequence: TGTGCCAGCAGCTCCCTTATGAACACTGAAGCTTTCTTT. It codes for CASSSLMNTEAFF.

The chain employs TRBV6-2 or TRBV6-3 and TRBJ2-1; 7 bases line up with TRBD1. From germline, CDR1 is MNHEY and CDR2 SVGEGT. This CDR3 is 15 amino acids long. V was clipped by 0 bases and J by 7 bases; unmatched bases: 6. The CDR3 here is CASSYSIATGNEQFF. CDR3 bases: TGTGCCAGCAGTTACTCGATTGCGACAGGGAATGAGCAGTTCTTC.

The rearrangement joins TRBV9 to TRBJ2-2; D gene ambiguous. The V gene lost 3 bases and the J gene lost 0 bases, with 3 bases spanning the gap. The CDR3 runs to 13 residues. The germline V gene encodes CDR1 SGDLS and CDR2 YYNGEE. The CDR3 DNA reads TGTGCCAGCAGCGCTGCGAACACCGGGGAGCTGTTTTTT. Encoded protein: CASSAANTGELFF.

This clonotype turned up a few times. This rearrangement joins TRBV27 to TRBJ2-5; perhaps D is TRBD1 or TRBD2 (5 bases each). Germline lookup yields CDR1 MNHEY and CDR2 SMNVEV (reference sequence). V lost 4 bases to trimming and J lost 3 bases, with 21 bases between them. CDR3 length: 17 amino acids. CDR3 DNA sequence: TGTGCCAGCAGTTCCCTACGGGACGGGGCTGAGGAAGAGACCCAGTACTTC. This codes for CASSSLRDGAEEETQYF.

The chain has TRBV20-1 and TRBJ2-7; the D gene is possibly TRBD1 (6 bases). The V gene lost 1 base and the J gene lost 2 bases, with 12 bases spanning the gap. The CDR3 extends over 14 amino acids. Germline V CDR1 and CDR2: DFQATT, SNEGSKA (reference sequence). The CDR3 DNA reads as TGCAGTGCTAGAGCCCACAGGGAACCCTACGAGCAGTACTTC. It encodes CSARAHREPYEQYF.

In its sample, this clonotype ranks as medium-sized. DNA for the CDR3: TGTGCCAGCAGCTCGAAACAGGGACAAGAGACCCAGTACTTC. It codes for CASSSKQGQETQYF. V is TRBV11-3 and J is TRBJ2-5; D possibly corresponds to TRBD1 (6 bases). Trimming removed 4 bases at V and 2 bases at J, with 11 bases between. CDR1 and CDR2 (germline): SGHNT, YENEEA. CDR3 length: 14 residues.

The V gene is TRBV7-9, the J gene TRBJ2-3; no clear D. Trimming shortened V by 4 bases and J by 6 bases, and 8 bases separated the two germline ends. The CDR3 is 12 residues long. Per the germline V gene, CDR1 is SEHNR and CDR2 is FQNEAQ (reference sequence). The CDR3 nucleotides read TGTGCCAGCAGCTCCCTCCCCGATACGCAGTATTTT. It yields the protein CASSSLPDTQYF.

This clonotype was seen more than once but under ten times. This rearrangement joins TRBV12-3 or TRBV12-4 to TRBJ1-1; tentatively, D is TRBD1 (6 bases). The CDR3 has 14 residues. V was pared by 6 bases and J by 5 bases, with 16 bases between. The CDR3 is CASSPGGGWTEAFF. CDR3 in DNA: TGTGCCAGCAGCCCGGGGGGGGGCTGGACTGAAGCTTTCTTT.

This clonotype appeared many times. This chain uses TRBV20-1 with TRBJ1-1; no clear D gene. The CDR3 covers 14 residues. Trimming took off 6 bases at V and 4 bases at J, with 18 bases between the two ends. The germline gives CDR1 DFQATT, CDR2 SNEGSKA (reference sequence). Here the CDR3 DNA reads TGCAGTGCCCTCGGTCGGGAAGCGACCACTGAAGCTTTCTTT. Translated, it gives CSALGREATTEAFF.

This chain connects TRBV30 to TRBJ2-3, with D perhaps TRBD1 (5 bases). The CDR3 sequence is 13 residues long. Trimming stripped 4 bases from V and 2 bases from J, with 10 bases between. The germline CDR1 and CDR2 sequences are GTSNPN and SVGIG (reference sequence). CDR3 bases: TGTGCCTGGACGTCGACAGCCACAGATACGCAGTATTTT. Translated, it gives CAWTSTATDTQYF.

This clonotype was recorded a few times. The chain has TRBV6-4 and TRBJ2-7; 7 nucleotides align to TRBD1. CDR1 MRHNA and CDR2 SNTAGT come from the germline V gene. CDR3 length: 15 amino acids. V lost 9 bases and J lost 0; bases outside the gene matches: 11. The CDR3 spells CASKGTEGNSYEQYF. CDR3 bases: TGTGCCAGTAAAGGGACAGAGGGAAACTCCTACGAGCAGTACTTC.

This clonotype has a count of ten or more. The chain joins TRBV15 to TRBJ1-1; TRBD1 matches at 7 bases. CDR3 length: 17 amino acids. Germline CDR1 is LNHNV and CDR2 is YYDKDF (reference sequence). Trimming cost V 6 bases and J 2 bases; bases outside gene matches: 15. The DNA of the CDR3 is TGTGCCACCAGTACGCCCGACAGGGCAAGGGAAAACACTGAAGCTTTCTTT. Protein: CATSTPDRARENTEAFF.

This chain links TRBV20-1 with TRBJ2-7; D is possibly TRBD1 or TRBD2 (7 bases each). V lost 0 bases and J lost 3, with 15 bases in between. Germline assignment: CDR1 DFQATT and CDR2 SNEGSKA (reference sequence). The CDR3 consists of 15 residues. The CDR3 sequence: CSAREGEGAVYEQYF. CDR3 coding DNA: TGCAGTGCTAGAGAGGGGGAGGGGGCGGTCTACGAGCAGTACTTC.

This clonotype showed up many times. The chain uses TRBV20-1 and TRBJ1-1, with D uncertain. CDR3 length: 13 residues. Trimming took 5 bases from V and 4 from J, leaving 14 bases between them. Germline CDR1 reads DFQATT; CDR2 reads SNEGSKA (reference sequence). This chain's CDR3 is CSAGRGSSTEAFF. The CDR3 bases are TGCAGTGCTGGCCGAGGGAGTAGCACTGAAGCTTTCTTT.

This clonotype was counted many times. The chain employs TRBV6-2 or TRBV6-3 and TRBJ2-3; a weak D match, TRBD1 (6 bases). The germline V gene encodes CDR1 MNHEY and CDR2 SVGEGT. The CDR3 covers 14 residues. Deletions cut 8 bases from V and 2 bases from J, with 14 bases between. The CDR3 is CASGYRDSTDTQYF. CDR3 sequence (DNA): TGTGCCAGCGGATACAGGGATTCCACAGATACGCAGTATTTT.

This clonotype was counted only a few times. V gene TRBV19 combines with J gene TRBJ2-7, with 11 positions matching TRBD2. Germline-derived CDR1 and CDR2 are LNHDA and SQIVND (reference sequence). The CDR3 loop spans 14 amino acids. V trimming: 6 bases; J trimming: 2 bases; junction bases outside the gene matches: 3. CDR3 in amino acids: CASSPGLAAYEQYF. CDR3 sequence (DNA): TGTGCCAGTAGCCCGGGACTAGCGGCCTACGAGCAGTACTTC.

The J gene is TRBJ2-2, the V gene TRBV29-1, with TRBD2 matching over 7 bases. J gave up 2 bases and V 4 bases, and 16 bases lay outside the gene matches. This CDR3 spans 18 amino acids. Germline V gene lookup returns CDR1 SQVTM and CDR2 ANQGSEA. This chain's CDR3 is CSVGGELAERVNTGELFF. The CDR3, as DNA: TGCAGCGTTGGGGGGGAGCTAGCGGAACGCGTAAACACCGGGGAGCTGTTTTTT.

This sequence joins TRBV10-3 and TRBJ1-2; D unresolved. The CDR3 is 16 amino acids. Trimming shortened V by 2 bases and J by 5 bases, and 18 bases separated the two germline ends. CDR1 is ENHRY and CDR2 is SYGVKD in the germline V gene. This CDR3 is CAISEALSVQIYGYTF. The CDR3 region has the DNA TGTGCCATCAGTGAGGCCCTATCGGTCCAAATTTATGGCTACACCTTC.

This clonotype has only a few counts. The V and J genes are TRBV9 and TRBJ2-1, with 10 bases aligning to TRBD2. There are 16 residues in the CDR3. Germline loops: CDR1 SGDLS, CDR2 YYNGEE. V dropped 4 bases and J dropped 1; count of bases not matched to a gene: 5. DNA for the CDR3: TGTGCCAGCAGCACCAGAGCGGGAGGGTCCTACAATGAGCAGTTCTTC. This gives the protein CASSTRAGGSYNEQFF.

CDR3: CASSSHRVSYNEQFF. The CDR3 region has the DNA TGTGCCAGCAGCTCCCACAGGGTCTCCTACAATGAGCAGTTCTTC. V gene TRBV7-8 combines with J gene TRBJ2-1; TRBD1 might be the D (6 bases). The CDR3 has 15 residues. Deletions cut 4 bases from V and 0 bases from J, with 10 bases between. Germline lookup yields CDR1 SGHVS and CDR2 FQNEAQ.

This clonotype came up many times. The V gene is TRBV11-2, the J gene TRBJ2-4, with 7 bases that match TRBD2. From germline, CDR1 is SGHAT and CDR2 FQNNGV. The CDR3 length is 15 residues. Germline trimming cut 5 bases from V and 1 base from J; bases unmatched to any gene: 5. In nucleotides, the CDR3 is TGTGCCAGCAGCGGGGAGGGATCGGCCAAAAACATTCAGTACTTC. It encodes CASSGEGSAKNIQYF.

This clonotype has a count of ten or more. The chain joins TRBV11-1 to TRBJ2-1; 8 bases match TRBD1. The V gene end was trimmed by 6 bases and the J gene end by 4 bases; junction bases not matched to a gene: 5. CDR1 and CDR2 (germline): SGHAT, FQDESV (reference sequence). The CDR3 length is 14 residues. Here the CDR3 DNA reads TGTGCCAGCAGTAGGACAGGGAAATACAATGAGCAGTTCTTC. Its protein product is CASSRTGKYNEQFF.

There are a few counts of this clonotype. The J gene is TRBJ2-2, the V gene TRBV7-9, with D tentatively TRBD1 (6 bases). V lost 4 bases and J lost 0, with 6 bases in between. The CDR3 has 14 amino acids. CDR1 is SEHNR and CDR2 is FQNEAQ in the germline V gene (reference sequence). The CDR3 reads CASSWTANTGELFF. DNA for the CDR3: TGTGCCAGCAGCTGGACAGCGAACACCGGGGAGCTGTTTTTT.

V is TRBV25-1 and J is TRBJ1-1; D gene uncertain. V lost 4 bases and J lost 5, with 5 bases in between. The CDR3 is 11 amino acids. CDR1 and CDR2 from the germline V gene are MGHDK and SYGVNS. The CDR3 reads CASSVGTEAFF. CDR3 nucleotides: TGTGCCAGCAGTGTGGGGACTGAAGCTTTCTTT. The full variable domain, in which reference TRBV25-1 and TRBJ1-1 provide the parts outside the CDR3, is EADIYQTPRYLVIGTGKKITLECSQTMGHDKMYWYQQDPGMELHLIHYSYGVNSTEKGDLSSESTVSRIRTEHFPLTLESARPSHTSQYLCASSVGTEAFFGQGTRLTVV.

This clonotype was observed a handful of times. V and J are TRBV9 and TRBJ2-7; the D call may be TRBD1 or TRBD2 (6 bases each). The V gene lost 0 bases and the J gene lost 5 bases, with 15 bases spanning the gap. Germline CDR1 SGDLS, CDR2 YYNGEE. CDR3 length equals 15 residues. CDR3 amino acids: CASSVGAGEDDEQYF. The CDR3 coding sequence is TGTGCCAGCAGCGTAGGGGCAGGGGAGGACGACGAGCAGTACTTC. Full variable domain (missing parts from reference TRBV9 and TRBJ2-7): DSGVTQTPKHLITATGQRVTLRCSPRSGDLSVYWYQQSLDQGLQFLIQYYNGEERAKGNILERFSAQQFPDLHSELNLSSLELGDSALYFCASSVGAGEDDEQYFGPGTRLTVT.

This clonotype was detected many times. The chain is built from TRBV6-5 and TRBJ1-2; TRBD1 matches at 9 bases. The CDR3 totals 17 residues. Germline V gives CDR1 MNHEY, CDR2 SVGAGI. V lost 3 bases to trimming and J lost 5 bases; unmatched junction nucleotides: 13. CDR3: CASSYHRTGTGMYGYTF. DNA of the CDR3: TGTGCCAGCAGTTATCACCGGACCGGGACAGGGATGTATGGCTACACCTTC.